This T cell receptor (beta chain) is drawn from a study of T cell responses to AZD1222 COVID-19 vaccine. As concerns this clone: What it recognizes is unknown.

General observations from the study: CD4 TCRs covered the whole spike, strongest at regions 160-218 and 743-854. Females made up more of the donors, who were largely white British, and clonal diversity may have come out too low.

Repertoires were generated with immunoSEQ multiplex PCR, while TCRdb's copy carries only in-frame clones and drops some. The table has more than 95,000 clones, less than 95% seen once; the top ten hold about 5%. The material sequenced was peripheral blood, taken on day 0 of AZD1222 vaccination. This clonotype was sampled from an adult in good health.

The CDR3 spells CASSLQGFLEQYF. As DNA, the CDR3 is TGTGCCAGCAGCCTCCAGGGTTTCCTCGAGCAGTACTTC. This chain joins TRBV11-2 and TRBJ2-7; TRBD1 is a possible D gene (5 bases). The germline CDR1 and CDR2 sequences are SGHAT and FQNNGV. The V gene lost 5 bases and the J gene lost 6 bases, with 14 bases spanning the gap. The CDR3 runs 13 residues. The full variable domain, with the rest looked up from reference TRBV11-2 and TRBJ2-7, is EAGVAQSPRYKIIEKRQSVAFWCNPISGHATLYWYQQILGQGPKLLIQFQNNGVVDDSQLPKDRFSAERLKGVDSTLKIQPAKLEDSAVYLCASSLQGFLEQYFGPGTRLTVT.